The source of this T cell receptor beta chain is a study of T cells in Graves' hyperthyroidism and ophthalmopathy. The sample holds many counts of this clonotype. The CDR3 sequence is 16 residues long. CDR1 MNHNS and CDR2 SASEGT come from the germline V gene. With V trimmed by 5 bases and J by 5 bases, 14 bases remained unmatched. Aged 18 to 65, the patients had hyperthyroidism that was newly diagnosed and had lasted under 2 months. Isolation of PBMCs was performed on 8.5 to 10 ml fresh peripheral blood. RNA transcripts gave rise to amplified TCR beta CDR3 regions. Primed by the HTBI set, a first-round RT-PCR was run on the TCR CDR3. TCRdb redid the calling of the multiplex PCR reads with MiXCR, one entry per CDR3 protein. Of around 350,000 distinct CDR3 sequences listed, approximately 13% are singletons.

The receptor was isolated from a woman younger than 30 with Graves' hyperthyroidism. The chain uses TRBV6-1 and TRBJ2-7; 8 bases agree with TRBD1. Input material: blood. CDR3 coding DNA: TGTGCCAGCAGTCCCGCTGCTGAGCAGGGGGCTGACGAGCAGTACTTC. Translated: CASSPAAEQGADEQYF.